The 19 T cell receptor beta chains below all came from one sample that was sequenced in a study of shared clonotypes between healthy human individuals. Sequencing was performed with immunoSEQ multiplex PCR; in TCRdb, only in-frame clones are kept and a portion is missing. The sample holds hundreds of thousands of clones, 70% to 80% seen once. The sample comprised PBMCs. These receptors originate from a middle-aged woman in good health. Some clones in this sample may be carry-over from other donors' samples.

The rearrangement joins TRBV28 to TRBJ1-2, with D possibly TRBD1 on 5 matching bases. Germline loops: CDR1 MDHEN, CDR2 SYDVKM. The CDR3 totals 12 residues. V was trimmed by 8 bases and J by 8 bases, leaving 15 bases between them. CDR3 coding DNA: TGTGCCAGCCGGGACGTCGGGGGGGGCTACACCTTC. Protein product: CASRDVGGGYTF.

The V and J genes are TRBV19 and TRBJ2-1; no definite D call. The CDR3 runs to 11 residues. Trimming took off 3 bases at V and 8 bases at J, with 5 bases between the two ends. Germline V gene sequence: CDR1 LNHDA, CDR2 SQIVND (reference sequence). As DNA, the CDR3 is TGTGCCAGTAGTATTGGGGATGAGCAGTTCTTC. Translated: CASSIGDEQFF. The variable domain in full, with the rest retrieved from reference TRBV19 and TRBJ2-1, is DGGITQSPKYLFRKEGQNVTLSCEQNLNHDAMYWYRQDPGQGLRLIYYSQIVNDFQKGDIAEGYSVSREKKESFPLTVTSAQKNPTAFYLCASSIGDEQFFGPGTRLTVL.

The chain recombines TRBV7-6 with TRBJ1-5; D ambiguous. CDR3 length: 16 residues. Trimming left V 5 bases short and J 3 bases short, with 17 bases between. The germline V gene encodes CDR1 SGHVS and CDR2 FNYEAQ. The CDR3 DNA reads TGTGCCAGCAGCCCAAGCCACCAGATATTCAATCAGCCCCAGCATTTT. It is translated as CASSPSHQIFNQPQHF.

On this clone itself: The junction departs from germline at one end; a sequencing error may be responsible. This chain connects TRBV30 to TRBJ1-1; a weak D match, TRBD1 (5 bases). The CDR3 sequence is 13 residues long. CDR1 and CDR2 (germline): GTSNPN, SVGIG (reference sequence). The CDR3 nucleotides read TGTGCCCGGAGTTTGGGGCTGAACACTGAAGCTTTCTTT. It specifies CARSLGLNTEAFF.

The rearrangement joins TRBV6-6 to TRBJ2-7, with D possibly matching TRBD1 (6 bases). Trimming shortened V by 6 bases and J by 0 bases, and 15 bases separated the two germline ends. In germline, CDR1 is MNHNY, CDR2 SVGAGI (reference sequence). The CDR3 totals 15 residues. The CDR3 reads CASSDQGQTSYEQYF. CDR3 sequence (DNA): TGTGCCAGCAGCGACCAAGGACAGACCTCCTACGAGCAGTACTTC.

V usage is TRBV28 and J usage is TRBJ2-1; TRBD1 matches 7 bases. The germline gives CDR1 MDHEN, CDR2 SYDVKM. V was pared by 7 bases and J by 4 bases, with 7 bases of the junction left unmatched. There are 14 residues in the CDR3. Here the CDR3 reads CASTRQGQYNEQFF. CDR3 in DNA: TGTGCCAGCACCCGACAGGGTCAATACAATGAGCAGTTCTTC. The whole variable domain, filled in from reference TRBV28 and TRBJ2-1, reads DVKVTQSSRYLVKRTGEKVFLECVQDMDHENMFWYRQDPGLGLRLIYFSYDVKMKEKGDIPEGYSVSREKKERFSLILESASTNQTSMYLCASTRQGQYNEQFFGPGTRLTVL.

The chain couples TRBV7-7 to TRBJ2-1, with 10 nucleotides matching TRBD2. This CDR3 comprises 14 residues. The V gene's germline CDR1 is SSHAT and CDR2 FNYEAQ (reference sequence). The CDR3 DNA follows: TGTGCTAGCTCCCCTAGCGGGAGTCGTAATGAGCAGTTCTTC. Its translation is CASSPSGSRNEQFF.

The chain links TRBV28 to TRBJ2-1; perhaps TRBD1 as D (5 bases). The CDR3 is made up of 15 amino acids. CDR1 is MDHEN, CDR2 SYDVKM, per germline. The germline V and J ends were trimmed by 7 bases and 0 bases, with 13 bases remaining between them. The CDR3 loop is CASTPGQSSYNEQFF. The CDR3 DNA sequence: TGTGCCAGCACCCCCGGACAAAGCTCCTACAATGAGCAGTTCTTC.

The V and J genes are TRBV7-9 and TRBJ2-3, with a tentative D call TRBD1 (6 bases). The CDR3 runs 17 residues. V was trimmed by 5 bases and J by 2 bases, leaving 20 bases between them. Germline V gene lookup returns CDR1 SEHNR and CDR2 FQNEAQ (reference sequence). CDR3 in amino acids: CASSQSQGLGYTDTQYF. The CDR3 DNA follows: TGTGCCAGCAGCCAGTCACAGGGATTAGGTTACACAGATACGCAGTATTTT.

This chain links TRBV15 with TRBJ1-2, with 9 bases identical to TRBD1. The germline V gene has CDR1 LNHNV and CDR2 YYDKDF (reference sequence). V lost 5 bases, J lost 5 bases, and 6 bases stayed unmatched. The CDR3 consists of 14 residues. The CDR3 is CATSWDRVEYGYTF. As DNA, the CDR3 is TGTGCCACCAGCTGGGACAGGGTTGAGTATGGCTACACCTTC. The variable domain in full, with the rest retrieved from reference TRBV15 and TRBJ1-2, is DAMVIQNPRYQVTQFGKPVTLSCSQTLNHNVMYWYQQKSSQAPKLLFHYYDKDFNNEADTPDNFQSRRPNTSFCFLDIRSPGLGDTAMYLCATSWDRVEYGYTFGSGTRLTVV.

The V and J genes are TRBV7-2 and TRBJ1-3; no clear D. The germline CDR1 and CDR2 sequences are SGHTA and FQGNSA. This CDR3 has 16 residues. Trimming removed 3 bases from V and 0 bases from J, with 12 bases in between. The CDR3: CASSLHVRGSGNTIYF. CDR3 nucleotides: TGTGCCAGCAGCTTGCACGTTCGGGGCTCTGGAAACACCATATATTTT.

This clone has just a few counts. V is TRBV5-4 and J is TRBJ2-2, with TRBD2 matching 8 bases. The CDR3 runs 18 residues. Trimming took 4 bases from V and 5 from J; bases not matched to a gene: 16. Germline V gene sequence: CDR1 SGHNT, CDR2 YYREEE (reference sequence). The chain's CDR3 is CASSQFLSAGASTGELFF. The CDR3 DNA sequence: TGTGCCAGCAGCCAATTCCTCTCAGCGGGAGCCTCTACCGGGGAGCTGTTTTTT.

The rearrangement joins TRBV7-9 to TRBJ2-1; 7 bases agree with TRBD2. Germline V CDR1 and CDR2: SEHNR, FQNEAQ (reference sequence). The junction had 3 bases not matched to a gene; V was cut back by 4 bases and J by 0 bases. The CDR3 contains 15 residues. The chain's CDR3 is CASSSQRGSYNEQFF. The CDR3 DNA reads TGTGCCAGCAGCTCACAGCGGGGCTCCTACAATGAGCAGTTCTTC.

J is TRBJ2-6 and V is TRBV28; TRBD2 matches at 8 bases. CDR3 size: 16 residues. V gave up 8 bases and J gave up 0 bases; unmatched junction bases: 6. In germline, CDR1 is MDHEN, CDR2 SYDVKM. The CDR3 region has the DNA TGTGCCAGCGCTAGCGGGCGGTTCTCTGGGGCCAACGTCCTGACTTTC. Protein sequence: CASASGRFSGANVLTF.

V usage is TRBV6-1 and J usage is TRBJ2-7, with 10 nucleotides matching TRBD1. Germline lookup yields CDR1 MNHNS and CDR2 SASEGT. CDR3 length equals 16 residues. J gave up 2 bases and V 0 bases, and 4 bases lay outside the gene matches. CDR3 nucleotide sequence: TGTGCCAGCAGTGAAGCGGCAGGACAGGGGGCCTACGAGCAGTACTTC. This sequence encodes CASSEAAGQGAYEQYF.

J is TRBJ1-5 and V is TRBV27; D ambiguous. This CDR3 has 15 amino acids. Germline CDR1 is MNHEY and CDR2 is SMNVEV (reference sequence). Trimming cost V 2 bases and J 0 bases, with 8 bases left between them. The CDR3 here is CASSLTPHSNQPQHF. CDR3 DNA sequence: TGTGCCAGCAGTTTAACCCCTCATAGCAATCAGCCCCAGCATTTT.

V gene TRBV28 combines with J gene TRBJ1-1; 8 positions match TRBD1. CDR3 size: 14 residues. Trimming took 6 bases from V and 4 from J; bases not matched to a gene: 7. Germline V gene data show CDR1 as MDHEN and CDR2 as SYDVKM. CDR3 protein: CASSSTGVSTEAFF. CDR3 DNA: TGTGCCAGCAGCTCGACAGGGGTGAGCACTGAAGCTTTCTTT.

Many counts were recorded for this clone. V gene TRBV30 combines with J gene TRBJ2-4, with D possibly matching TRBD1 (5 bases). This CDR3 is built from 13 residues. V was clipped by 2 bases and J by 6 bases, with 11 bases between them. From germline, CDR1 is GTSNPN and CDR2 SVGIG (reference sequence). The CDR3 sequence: CAWSLAGPNIQYF. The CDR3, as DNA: TGTGCCTGGAGTCTGGCAGGGCCAAACATTCAGTACTTC.

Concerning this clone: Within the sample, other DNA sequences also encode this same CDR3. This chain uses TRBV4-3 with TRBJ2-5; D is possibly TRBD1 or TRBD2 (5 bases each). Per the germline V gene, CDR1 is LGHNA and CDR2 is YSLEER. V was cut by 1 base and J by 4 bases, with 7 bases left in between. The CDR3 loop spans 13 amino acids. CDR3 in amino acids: CASSQVGGETQYF. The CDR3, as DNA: TGCGCCAGCAGCCAAGTTGGGGGAGAGACCCAGTACTTC.